This is a list of T cell receptor beta chains from one sample in a study of vaccination effects on CD4 cells after COVID-19. What these receptors recognize is not known. TCRdb keeps only in-frame clones here, not all; method: immunoSEQ multiplex PCR. The table has around 65,000 clones, 73% seen once. Sequenced here: CD4+ T cells from PBMCs cultured with HCoV-229E spike peptides, sampled after COVID-19 vaccination. The receptors stem from a human donor who received a COVID-19 vaccine. The CDR3 runs from the conserved cysteine through the conserved F or W. D genes are given only for firm matches. A clone size is listed for some rows: how often the clone was seen (once, few, many), or a class if it is expanded.

cdr3_aa: CASSRSSYNSPLHF
cdr3_nt: TGTGCCAGCAGCAGGAGCTCCTATAATTCACCCCTCCACTTT
d_call: .
j_call: TRBJ1-6
clone_size: .
v_call: TRBV6-5

cdr3_aa: CATSGATGTGGLMNTEAFF
cdr3_nt: TGTGCCACCAGTGGAGCCACCGGGACAGGGGGCCTCATGAACACTGAAGCTTTCTTT
d_call: TRBD1
j_call: TRBJ1-1
clone_size: once
v_call: TRBV24-1

cdr3_aa: CASRGQGGVYGYTF
cdr3_nt: TGTGCCAGCAGGGGACAGGGGGGAGTCTATGGCTACACCTTC
d_call: TRBD1
j_call: TRBJ1-2
clone_size: .
v_call: TRBV6-5

cdr3_aa: CASSPQVAGGYNEQFF
cdr3_nt: TGTGCCAGCAGCCCCCAAGTGGCAGGGGGCTACAATGAGCAGTTCTTC
d_call: TRBD1
j_call: TRBJ2-1
clone_size: .
v_call: TRBV9

cdr3_aa: CASSLQGFSPLHF
cdr3_nt: TGTGCCAGCAGCTTACAGGGATTTTCACCCCTCCACTTT
d_call: .
j_call: TRBJ1-6
clone_size: few
v_call: TRBV7-2

cdr3_aa: CASSQLVEETQYF
cdr3_nt: TGTGCCAGCAGCCAACTGGTGGAAGAGACCCAGTACTTC
d_call: .
j_call: TRBJ2-5
clone_size: .
v_call: TRBV3-1/TRBV3-2

cdr3_aa: CASSLNQPQHF
cdr3_nt: TGTGCCAGCAGCCTGAATCAGCCCCAGCATTTT
d_call: .
j_call: TRBJ1-5
clone_size: .
v_call: TRBV28

cdr3_aa: CASSQVSRGPAAAQYF
cdr3_nt: TGCGCCAGCAGCCAAGTCTCCCGGGGCCCCGCGGCTGCCCAGTACTTC
d_call: .
j_call: TRBJ2-5
clone_size: .
v_call: TRBV4-3

cdr3_aa: CASSREGTGSTNEQFF
cdr3_nt: TGCGCCAGCAGCAGGGAGGGGACAGGGTCGACGAATGAGCAGTTCTTC
d_call: TRBD1
j_call: TRBJ2-1
clone_size: few
v_call: TRBV5-1

cdr3_aa: CAWSVLGGEKLFF
cdr3_nt: TGTGCCTGGAGTGTACTAGGGGGTGAAAAACTGTTTTTT
d_call: .
j_call: TRBJ1-4
clone_size: .
v_call: TRBV30

cdr3_aa: CATSDSRGQGANNEQFF
cdr3_nt: TGTGCCACCAGTGATTCCCGGGGACAGGGGGCGAACAATGAGCAGTTCTTC
d_call: TRBD1
j_call: TRBJ2-1
clone_size: once
v_call: TRBV24-1

cdr3_aa: CASSLSQSSYNSPLHF
cdr3_nt: TGTGCCAGCAGTTTATCGCAGAGCTCCTATAATTCACCCCTCCACTTT
d_call: .
j_call: TRBJ1-6
clone_size: once
v_call: TRBV27

cdr3_aa: CASSHTLRGGGVISTDTQYF
cdr3_nt: TGCGCCAGCAGCCACACCTTGAGGGGCGGGGGAGTTATTAGCACAGATACGCAGTATTTT
d_call: TRBD2
j_call: TRBJ2-3
clone_size: .
v_call: TRBV4-1

cdr3_aa: CSARPASEQFF
cdr3_nt: TGCAGTGCTAGACCCGCGAGTGAGCAGTTCTTC
d_call: .
j_call: TRBJ2-1
clone_size: .
v_call: TRBV20-1

cdr3_aa: CASSPGLAGATYNEQFF
cdr3_nt: TGCGCCAGCAGCCCGGGACTAGCGGGGGCCACATACAATGAGCAGTTCTTC
d_call: TRBD2
j_call: TRBJ2-1
clone_size: .
v_call: TRBV5-1

cdr3_aa: CASSEGWGNNSPLHF
cdr3_nt: TGTGCCAGCAGTGAAGGGTGGGGCAATAATTCACCCCTCCACTTT
d_call: .
j_call: TRBJ1-6
clone_size: .
v_call: TRBV2

cdr3_aa: CASSAAGGQSQPQHF
cdr3_nt: TGTGCCAGCAGCGCCGCAGGGGGACAATCTCAGCCCCAGCATTTT
d_call: TRBD1
j_call: TRBJ1-5
clone_size: .
v_call: TRBV9

cdr3_aa: CASSYYQGAEAFF
cdr3_nt: TGTGCCAGCAGTTACTATCAGGGGGCTGAAGCTTTCTTT
d_call: TRBD1
j_call: TRBJ1-1
clone_size: once
v_call: TRBV6-5

cdr3_aa: CASSYNRGGGELFF
cdr3_nt: TGTGCCAGCAGTTACAACAGGGGAGGCGGGGAGCTGTTTTTT
d_call: .
j_call: TRBJ2-2
clone_size: .
v_call: TRBV6-6

cdr3_aa: CASSLDRSSGANVLTF
cdr3_nt: TGCGCCAGCAGCTTAGACAGGAGCTCTGGGGCCAACGTCCTGACTTTC
d_call: .
j_call: TRBJ2-6
clone_size: .
v_call: TRBV5-1

cdr3_aa: CAWSGQPNYGYTF
cdr3_nt: TGTGCCTGGAGTGGACAGCCTAACTATGGCTACACCTTC
d_call: .
j_call: TRBJ1-2
clone_size: .
v_call: TRBV30

cdr3_aa: CASSLGGAYGYTF
cdr3_nt: TGTGCCAGCAGCTTGGGGGGGGCCTATGGCTACACCTTC
d_call: .
j_call: TRBJ1-2
clone_size: .
v_call: TRBV5-4

cdr3_aa: CASSVGPGQGYNEQFF
cdr3_nt: TGTGCCAGCAGTGTAGGACCGGGACAGGGTTACAATGAGCAGTTCTTC
d_call: TRBD1
j_call: TRBJ2-1
clone_size: .
v_call: TRBV2

cdr3_aa: CASISDPGLANNEQFF
cdr3_nt: TGTGCCAGCATCTCAGATCCGGGACTAGCGAACAATGAGCAGTTCTTC
d_call: TRBD2
j_call: TRBJ2-1
clone_size: few
v_call: TRBV5-4

cdr3_aa: CASSPVTGSDYGYTF
cdr3_nt: TGTGCCAGCTCACCAGTGACAGGGTCAGACTATGGCTACACCTTC
d_call: TRBD1
j_call: TRBJ1-2
clone_size: .
v_call: TRBV18

cdr3_aa: CASSLGAGGKYQPQHF
cdr3_nt: TGTGCCAGCAGCTTAGGGGCAGGGGGAAAGTATCAGCCCCAGCATTTT
d_call: TRBD1
j_call: TRBJ1-5
clone_size: .
v_call: TRBV7-9

cdr3_aa: CASSLDAQRGNEQFF
cdr3_nt: TGTGCCAGCAGCTTAGATGCCCAGCGGGGCAATGAGCAGTTCTTC
d_call: TRBD2
j_call: TRBJ2-1
clone_size: .
v_call: TRBV11-3

cdr3_aa: CASSLDRSSGNTIYF
cdr3_nt: TGCGCCAGCAGCTTGGACAGGAGCTCTGGAAACACCATATATTTT
d_call: .
j_call: TRBJ1-3
clone_size: .
v_call: TRBV5-1

cdr3_aa: CASSRLMNSPLHF
cdr3_nt: TGTGCCAGCAGCCGACTGATGAATTCACCCCTCCACTTT
d_call: .
j_call: TRBJ1-6
clone_size: few
v_call: TRBV14

cdr3_aa: CASGKTSSGANVLTF
cdr3_nt: TGTGCCAGCGGGAAGACTAGCTCTGGGGCCAACGTCCTGACTTTC
d_call: .
j_call: TRBJ2-6
clone_size: .
v_call: TRBV27

cdr3_aa: CASRGSGNQPQHF
cdr3_nt: TGTGCCAGCAGGGGGTCGGGCAATCAGCCCCAGCATTTT
d_call: .
j_call: TRBJ1-5
clone_size: few
v_call: TRBV6-5

cdr3_aa: CSVTGQSQETQYF
cdr3_nt: TGCAGCGTCACCGGACAGAGCCAAGAGACCCAGTACTTC
d_call: .
j_call: TRBJ2-5
clone_size: .
v_call: TRBV29-1

cdr3_aa: CASSQQGWNSPLHF
cdr3_nt: TGTGCCAGCAGCCAACAGGGGTGGAATTCACCCCTCCACTTT
d_call: .
j_call: TRBJ1-6
clone_size: .
v_call: TRBV14

cdr3_aa: CASSLDQGDTEAFF
cdr3_nt: TGTGCCAGCAGCTTGGATCAGGGCGACACTGAAGCTTTCTTT
d_call: .
j_call: TRBJ1-1
clone_size: .
v_call: TRBV5-4

cdr3_aa: CASSPSATAPSTDTQYF
cdr3_nt: TGTGCCAGCAGCCCCTCTGCAACAGCCCCTAGCACAGATACGCAGTATTTT
d_call: .
j_call: TRBJ2-3
clone_size: once
v_call: TRBV4-2

cdr3_aa: CATSEKVPGQVDTGELFF
cdr3_nt: TGTGCCACCAGCGAAAAAGTCCCGGGACAGGTAGACACCGGGGAGCTGTTTTTT
d_call: TRBD1
j_call: TRBJ2-2
clone_size: .
v_call: TRBV24-1

cdr3_aa: CASLRDYDAKTQYF
cdr3_nt: TGTGCCAGCCTCCGGGACTACGATGCGAAGACCCAGTACTTC
d_call: TRBD2
j_call: TRBJ2-5
clone_size: .
v_call: TRBV3-1/TRBV3-2

cdr3_aa: CATSDLSGGPDYADTQYF
cdr3_nt: TGTGCCACCAGTGATTTGTCCGGGGGGCCGGATTATGCAGATACGCAGTATTTT
d_call: .
j_call: TRBJ2-3
clone_size: .
v_call: TRBV24-1

cdr3_aa: CAGTESGGTPTDTQYF
cdr3_nt: TGCGCCGGAACAGAAAGCGGGGGGACCCCCACAGATACGCAGTATTTT
d_call: TRBD2
j_call: TRBJ2-3
clone_size: .
v_call: TRBV10-2

cdr3_aa: CATSDLGAGDIFTDTQYF
cdr3_nt: TGTGCCACCAGTGATTTGGGGGCGGGGGATATTTTCACAGATACGCAGTATTTT
d_call: TRBD2
j_call: TRBJ2-3
clone_size: .
v_call: TRBV24-1

cdr3_aa: CASSYSAGANQPQHF
cdr3_nt: TGTGCCAGCAGTTACAGCGCAGGGGCAAATCAGCCCCAGCATTTT
d_call: .
j_call: TRBJ1-5
clone_size: .
v_call: TRBV6-2/TRBV6-3

cdr3_aa: CASSPGYRGRDTEAFF
cdr3_nt: TGTGCCAGCTCACCAGGTTACAGGGGAAGGGACACTGAAGCTTTCTTT
d_call: TRBD1
j_call: TRBJ1-1
clone_size: few
v_call: TRBV18

cdr3_aa: CASGSPSGTGGFYTF
cdr3_nt: TGTGCTAGTGGTTCTCCCTCCGGGACAGGGGGATTCTACACCTTC
d_call: TRBD1
j_call: TRBJ1-2
clone_size: .
v_call: TRBV12-5

cdr3_aa: CASREGAARQPQHF
cdr3_nt: TGTGCCAGCAGGGAAGGTGCGGCGCGCCAGCCCCAGCATTTT
d_call: .
j_call: TRBJ1-5
clone_size: once
v_call: TRBV27

cdr3_aa: CASSQVGTGNTEAFF
cdr3_nt: TGCGCCAGCAGCCAAGTAGGGACGGGTAACACTGAAGCTTTCTTT
d_call: .
j_call: TRBJ1-1
clone_size: .
v_call: TRBV4-3

cdr3_aa: CASSRGRDGNQPQHF
cdr3_nt: TGTGCCAGCTCTAGAGGCAGGGATGGCAATCAGCCCCAGCATTTT
d_call: .
j_call: TRBJ1-5
clone_size: .
v_call: TRBV18

cdr3_aa: CASSVQSQGFTEQFF
cdr3_nt: TGTGCCAGCAGCGTCCAATCCCAGGGGTTCACTGAGCAGTTCTTC
d_call: .
j_call: TRBJ2-1
clone_size: .
v_call: TRBV9

cdr3_aa: CATSDSSWDRGQETQYF
cdr3_nt: TGTGCCACCAGTGATTCTTCTTGGGACAGGGGGCAAGAGACCCAGTACTTC
d_call: TRBD1
j_call: TRBJ2-5
clone_size: .
v_call: TRBV24-1

cdr3_aa: CASSPGVTNEKLFF
cdr3_nt: TGTGCCAGCAGCCCGGGGGTTACTAATGAAAAACTGTTTTTT
d_call: .
j_call: TRBJ1-4
clone_size: .
v_call: TRBV7-2

cdr3_aa: CASSLGGLSSTDTQYF
cdr3_nt: TGCGCCAGCAGCTTGGGGGGTTTATCTAGCACAGATACGCAGTATTTT
d_call: .
j_call: TRBJ2-3
clone_size: .
v_call: TRBV5-1

cdr3_aa: CASSLKGPLRGTDTQYF
cdr3_nt: TGTGCCAGCAGTCTAAAGGGGCCTCTACGGGGAACAGATACGCAGTATTTT
d_call: .
j_call: TRBJ2-3
clone_size: .
v_call: TRBV7-2

cdr3_aa: CASSFTPWDNYGYTF
cdr3_nt: TGTGCCAGCAGCTTTACCCCTTGGGACAACTATGGCTACACCTTC
d_call: .
j_call: TRBJ1-2
clone_size: .
v_call: TRBV5-4

cdr3_aa: CASNRGLGTDTQYF
cdr3_nt: TGCGCCAGCAACAGGGGACTTGGCACAGATACGCAGTATTTT
d_call: .
j_call: TRBJ2-3
clone_size: .
v_call: TRBV5-1

cdr3_aa: CSVVTDSSNQPQHF
cdr3_nt: TGCAGCGTTGTTACAGACTCTAGCAATCAGCCCCAGCATTTT
d_call: .
j_call: TRBJ1-5
clone_size: .
v_call: TRBV29-1

cdr3_aa: CASRPRQAANNEQFF
cdr3_nt: TGTGCCAGCAGACCTAGACAGGCCGCAAACAATGAGCAGTTCTTC
d_call: .
j_call: TRBJ2-1
clone_size: few
v_call: TRBV7-6

cdr3_aa: CASSHRTRLGEKLFF
cdr3_nt: TGTGCCAGCAGTCATAGGACCCGACTTGGGGAAAAACTGTTTTTT
d_call: .
j_call: TRBJ1-4
clone_size: .
v_call: TRBV6-5

cdr3_aa: CAGLLDINTEAFF
cdr3_nt: TGTGCCGGATTACTGGACATAAACACTGAAGCTTTCTTT
d_call: .
j_call: TRBJ1-1
clone_size: .
v_call: TRBV2

cdr3_aa: CASRIISGQGRYNEQFF
cdr3_nt: TGTGCCAGTAGAATTATAAGCGGACAGGGGAGGTACAATGAGCAGTTCTTC
d_call: TRBD1
j_call: TRBJ2-1
clone_size: few
v_call: TRBV19

cdr3_aa: CASSRDRAQETQYF
cdr3_nt: TGCGCCAGCAGCCGGGACAGGGCCCAAGAGACCCAGTACTTC
d_call: TRBD1
j_call: TRBJ2-5
clone_size: .
v_call: TRBV4-1